There are a few counts of the clone carrying this T cell receptor beta chain. The antigen remains unidentified. A sample-barcoded 5' primer and a J-beta primer mix were used in a second PCR of about 7 to 12 cycles. A single record per CDR3 protein comes from TCRdb applying MiXCR to the 5' RACE reads. The table has about 1,800,000 distinct CDR3 sequences, 28% seen once. Roughly 10 milliliters was the volume of peripheral blood drawn from each donor. The CDR3 contains 15 residues. The V segment lost 5 bases and the J segment 7 bases; nucleotides outside the gene matches: 8. Germline V CDR1 and CDR2: MNHNY, SVGAGI (reference sequence). This record comes from a study of blood T cells in healthy people across ages. Study-wide results and caveats: It was the long-lived donors that had more naive CD4+ cells and higher diversity than aged donors. Observed TCR beta diversity per million T cells went down as age went up. This fall followed a roughly linear course with age.

The rearrangement joins TRBV6-6 to TRBJ2-1; 10 nucleotides agree with TRBD2. Sequencing used blood. This receptor was taken from a woman aged 30 to 39 in good health. The CDR3 DNA follows: TGTGCCAGCAGTCCCGGGGCTAGCGGGAGAAATGAGCAGTTCTTC. The encoded protein is CASSPGASGRNEQFF.